What follows are 8 T cell receptor beta chains derived from one specimen sequenced in a study of siplizumab effects on memory and regulatory T cells. Libraries were prepared by immunoSEQ multiplex PCR; TCRdb keeps only in-frame clonotypes and omits some of them. The sample includes 100,000 or so clones, around 95% of them seen just once. The specimen was Tregs sorted from blood. These receptors all stem from a human donor in good health.

The genes are TRBV6-5 and TRBJ2-1, with 8 bases matching TRBD2. Germline V gene sequence: CDR1 MNHEY, CDR2 SVGAGI. The CDR3 consists of 14 residues. V lost 7 bases, J lost 7 bases, and 9 bases stayed unmatched. This CDR3 reads CASNPSGRSNEQFF. In DNA, the CDR3 is TGTGCCAGCAACCCCAGCGGGAGATCGAATGAGCAGTTCTTC.

The chain has TRBV28 and TRBJ1-1; 7 positions agree with TRBD1. The length of the CDR3 is 15 residues. The germline gives CDR1 MDHEN, CDR2 SYDVKM. J lost 0 bases, V lost 6 bases, and 7 bases had no gene match. The CDR3 nucleotides read TGTGCCAGCAGCCCAACCGGGACAGTGAACACTGAAGCTTTCTTT. This sequence encodes CASSPTGTVNTEAFF.

The count of this clone is one. This sequence joins TRBV6-6 and TRBJ1-2, with a tentative D call TRBD1 (6 bases). Germline values: CDR1 MNHNY, CDR2 SVGAGI (reference sequence). CDR3 length: 15 residues. V was cut by 6 bases and J by 4 bases, with 18 bases left in between. CDR3 coding DNA: TGTGCCAGCAGGTATCAGGGGTTTTTCGTCTATGGCTACACCTTC. This sequence encodes CASRYQGFFVYGYTF.

The rearrangement links TRBV19 to TRBJ1-2; D gene uncertain. The V end lost 4 bases, the J end lost 7 bases, and 10 bases lay between the germline ends. Germline V CDR1 and CDR2: LNHDA, SQIVND (reference sequence). CDR3 size: 12 residues. CDR3 protein: CASSRTRSGYTF. The CDR3, as DNA: TGTGCCAGTAGTAGGACGAGAAGTGGCTACACCTTC.

In its sample, this clone was seen once. The genes are TRBV7-6 and TRBJ1-4; TRBD1 aligns across 8 bases. Germline V lookup: CDR1 SGHVS, CDR2 FNYEAQ. V lost 5 bases and J lost 8; bases outside the gene matches: 13. CDR3 length: 16 amino acids. CDR3 residues: CASSPRVRGQGEKLFF. CDR3 bases: TGTGCCAGCAGCCCTCGGGTCAGGGGGCAAGGGGAAAAACTGTTTTTT.

The gene calls are TRBV19 and TRBJ2-1; 8 nucleotides align to TRBD1. The germline V gene encodes CDR1 LNHDA and CDR2 SQIVND (reference sequence). Germline trimming cut 4 bases from V and 10 bases from J; bases unmatched to any gene: 15. This CDR3 is 16 amino acids long. Here the CDR3 reads CASSKGKAQGAMEQFF. As DNA, the CDR3 is TGTGCCAGTAGTAAGGGGAAGGCTCAGGGGGCCATGGAGCAGTTCTTC. The variable domain in full, with the rest retrieved from reference TRBV19 and TRBJ2-1, is DGGITQSPKYLFRKEGQNVTLSCEQNLNHDAMYWYRQDPGQGLRLIYYSQIVNDFQKGDIAEGYSVSREKKESFPLTVTSAQKNPTAFYLCASSKGKAQGAMEQFFGPGTRLTVL.

The V call is TRBV19, the J call TRBJ1-2, with 8 positions matching TRBD1. CDR1 LNHDA and CDR2 SQIVND come from the germline V gene (reference sequence). With 5 bases clipped from V and 3 bases from J, the junction kept 2 bases outside the gene matches. This CDR3 has 13 amino acids. The CDR3 nucleotides read TGTGCCAGTAGTCCGACAGGGGACTATGGCTACACCTTC. As protein: CASSPTGDYGYTF.

The chain uses TRBV28 and TRBJ1-4; possible D gene TRBD1, 6 bases. The CDR3 spans 15 residues. CDR1 is MDHEN, CDR2 SYDVKM, per germline. V was shortened by 6 bases and J by 0 bases, with 11 bases between the two germline ends. CDR3 in DNA: TGTGCCAGCAGGATGGACAGCACAACTAATGAAAAACTGTTTTTT. This gives the protein CASRMDSTTNEKLFF.